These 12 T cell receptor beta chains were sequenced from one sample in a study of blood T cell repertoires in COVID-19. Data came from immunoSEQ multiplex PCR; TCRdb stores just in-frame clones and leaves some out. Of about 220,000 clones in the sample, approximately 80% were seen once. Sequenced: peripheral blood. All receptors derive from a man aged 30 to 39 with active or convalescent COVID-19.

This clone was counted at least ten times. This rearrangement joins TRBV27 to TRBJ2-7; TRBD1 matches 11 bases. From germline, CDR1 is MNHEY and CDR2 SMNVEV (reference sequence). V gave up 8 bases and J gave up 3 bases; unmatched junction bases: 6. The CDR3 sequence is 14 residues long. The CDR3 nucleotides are TGTGCCAGCGGACCGGGACAGGGGGTCTACGAGCAGTACTTC. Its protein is CASGPGQGVYEQYF.

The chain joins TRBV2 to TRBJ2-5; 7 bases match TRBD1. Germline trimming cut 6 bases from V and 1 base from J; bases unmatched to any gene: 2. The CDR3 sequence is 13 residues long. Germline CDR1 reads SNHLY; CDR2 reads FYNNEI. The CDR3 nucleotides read TGTGCCAGCAGGACAGGGTTCCAAGAGACCCAGTACTTC. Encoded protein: CASRTGFQETQYF.

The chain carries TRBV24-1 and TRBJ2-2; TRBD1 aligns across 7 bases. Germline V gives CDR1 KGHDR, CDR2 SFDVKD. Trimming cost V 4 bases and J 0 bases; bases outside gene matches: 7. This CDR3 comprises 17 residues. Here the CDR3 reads CATSDKGQPSNTGELFF. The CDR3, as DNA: TGTGCCACCAGTGACAAGGGACAGCCTTCGAACACCGGGGAGCTGTTTTTT.

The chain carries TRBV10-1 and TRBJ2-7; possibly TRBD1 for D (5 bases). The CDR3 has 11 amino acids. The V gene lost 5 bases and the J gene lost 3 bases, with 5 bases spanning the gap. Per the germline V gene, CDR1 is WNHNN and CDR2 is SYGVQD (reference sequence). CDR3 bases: TGCGCCAGCAGTCAGGGCTACGAGCAGTACTTC. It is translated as CASSQGYEQYF.

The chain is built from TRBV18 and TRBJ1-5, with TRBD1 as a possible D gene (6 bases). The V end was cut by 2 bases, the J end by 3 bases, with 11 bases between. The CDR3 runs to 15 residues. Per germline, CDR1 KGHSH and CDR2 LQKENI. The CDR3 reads CASSPGGNHNQPQHF. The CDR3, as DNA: TGTGCCAGCTCACCAGGGGGCAACCACAATCAGCCCCAGCATTTT.

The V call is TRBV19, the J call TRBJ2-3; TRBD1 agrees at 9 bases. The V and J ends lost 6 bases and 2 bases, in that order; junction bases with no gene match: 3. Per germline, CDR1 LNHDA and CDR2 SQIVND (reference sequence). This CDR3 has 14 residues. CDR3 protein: CASRGTGITDTQYF. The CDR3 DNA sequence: TGTGCCAGTAGGGGGACAGGGATCACAGATACGCAGTATTTT.

The CDR3 protein is CASSLAGGKLFF. DNA for the CDR3: TGTGCCAGCAGTTTGGCGGGTGGAAAACTGTTTTTT. The chain joins TRBV28 to TRBJ1-4; no definite D call. Germline lookup yields CDR1 MDHEN and CDR2 SYDVKM. This CDR3 comprises 12 residues. The V and J ends lost 3 bases and 10 bases respectively, with 9 bases between them. The variable domain in full, with the rest retrieved from reference TRBV28 and TRBJ1-4, is DVKVTQSSRYLVKRTGEKVFLECVQDMDHENMFWYRQDPGLGLRLIYFSYDVKMKEKGDIPEGYSVSREKKERFSLILESASTNQTSMYLCASSLAGGKLFFGSGTQLSVL.

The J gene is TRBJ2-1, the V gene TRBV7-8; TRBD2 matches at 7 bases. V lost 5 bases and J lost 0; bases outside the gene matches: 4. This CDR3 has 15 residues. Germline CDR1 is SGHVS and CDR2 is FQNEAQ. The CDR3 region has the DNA TGTGCCAGCAGCAAGACTAGCACCTCCTACAATGAGCAGTTCTTC. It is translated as CASSKTSTSYNEQFF.

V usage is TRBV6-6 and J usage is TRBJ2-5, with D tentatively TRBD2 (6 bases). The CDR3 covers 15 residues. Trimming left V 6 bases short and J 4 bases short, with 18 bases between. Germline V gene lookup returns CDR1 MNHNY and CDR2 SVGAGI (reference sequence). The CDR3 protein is CASSLTPGVRETQYF. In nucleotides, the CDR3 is TGTGCCAGCAGCCTCACTCCGGGAGTGAGAGAGACCCAGTACTTC.

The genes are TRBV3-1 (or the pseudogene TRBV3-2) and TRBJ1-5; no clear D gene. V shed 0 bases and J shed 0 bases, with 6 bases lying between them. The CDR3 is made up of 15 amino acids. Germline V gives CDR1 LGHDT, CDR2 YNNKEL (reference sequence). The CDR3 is CASSQEADSNQPQHF. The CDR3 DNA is TGTGCCAGCAGCCAAGAGGCAGATAGCAATCAGCCCCAGCATTTT.

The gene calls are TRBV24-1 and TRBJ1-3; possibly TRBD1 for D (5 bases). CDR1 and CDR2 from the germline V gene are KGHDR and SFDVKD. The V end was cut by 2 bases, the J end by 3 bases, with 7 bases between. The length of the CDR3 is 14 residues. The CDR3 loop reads CATSDSRGGNTIYF. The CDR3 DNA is TGTGCCACCAGTGATTCAAGGGGTGGAAACACCATATATTTT.

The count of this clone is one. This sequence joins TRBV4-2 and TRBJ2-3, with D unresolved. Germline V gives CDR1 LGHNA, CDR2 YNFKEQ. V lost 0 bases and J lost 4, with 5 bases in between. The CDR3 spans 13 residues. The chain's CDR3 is CASSQDPADTQYF. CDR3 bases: TGTGCCAGCAGCCAAGATCCCGCAGATACGCAGTATTTT.